This T cell receptor beta chain was documented in a study of shared clonotypes between healthy human individuals (dated by TCRdb to about 2020). In the study overall: A few men and a couple of women, aged 18 to 49 years, made up the cohort. For each donor, CD4 naive and CD4 memory were each given three plates, CD8 naive was given two plates, and CD8 memory was given one plate. To estimate repertoire size and how much clonotypes are shared between individuals, the study performed deep sequencing of blood TCR repertoires from 4 to 6 healthy adults. Different laboratories and diverse techniques were used to prepare libraries and sequence TCR repertoires, to increase sequencing depth and limit assay-specific biases. Each donor's leukapheresis produced roughly between about 0.85 and 10 billion PBMCs. The full study reports these points: Only blood was sampled, and tissue TCR repertoires likely differ from those in blood. Sharing across a handful of donors was observed for approximately 4.6% of naive CD4, over 3% of naive CD8, 2% to 2.5% of memory CD4, and less than 0.45% of memory CD8 clonotypes. Incomplete sequencing was indicated by rarefaction of sorted-subset datasets, despite the large sequencing depth. Pairwise subsampling led to the expectation that sequencing depth would affect the degree of clonotype sharing among donors. Higher generation probabilities were observed for clonotypes shared by all four sorted-subset donors than for non-shared clonotypes. The small number of donors limited the genetic and exposure-history diversity represented. Naive subsets generally had larger estimated clonotype richness than memory subsets did.

Note on this clone: Its antigen is unknown. No base-level quality is on record; no much larger clone is a single base apart.

CD8 naive samples consisted of CD45RO-negative cells that were positively selected for CCR7, yielding a CD45RA+CCR7+ population without TemRA cells. The donors were healthy, HIV-negative adults with no recently reported acute infections or vaccinations. All donors were Caucasian adults living in Nashville, Tennessee, USA. After blood collection by leukapheresis, PBMCs were isolated using Ficoll-Histopaque density gradient centrifugation and then cryopreserved in the vapor phase of liquid nitrogen. Analytical flow cytometry was used to check the purity and quantity of each magnetically sorted T cell population. From each sorted fraction, genomic DNA was isolated and quantified by UV absorbance on a Nanodrop 2000c. Using the deep immunoSEQ assay, multiplex PCR amplified TCR CDR3 regions from genomic DNA. Genomic DNA extracted from each cell subset was distributed evenly over all wells of several immunoSEQ 96-well plates, and each plate served as one replicate. For sorted subsets, each replicate PCR was loaded with 150 to 250 ng genomic DNA, equivalent to some 27,000 T cell genomes. Purified libraries were quantified with a Qubit 3.0 fluorometer, sized on a Bioanalyzer 2100, and re-quantified with the KAPA Library Quantification kit. A separate single-read 150-cycle Illumina NextSeq 550 flow cell was used to sequence each immunoSEQ 96-well plate. The authors' pipeline ran thus. Because the immunoSEQ output held only junctional sequences and lacked quality scores, the filtering could not match the filtering applied to full-length reads. Sequences were annotated with PyIR, a Python wrapper for IgBLAST v1.9, using IMGT germline references to assign V/J genes and CDR3. Reads were filtered out if the reads had weak V/J assignments (E-value above 1e-6), no CDR3, stop codons, out-of-frame junctions, or ambiguous translated residues. A V3J clonotype was defined by an identical inferred V gene, J gene, and CDR3 amino acid sequence. The percentage overlap between two repertoires was calculated by dividing the number of shared unique clonotypes by the size of the smaller repertoire. Three approaches were used to assess repertoire richness: RTK rarefaction, the Chao1 estimator, and Recon v2.1 estimates of unobserved clonotypes. Generation probabilities were computed with OLGA for all TCRbeta clonotypes obtained by the gDNA method from a few donors. TCRdb mirrors the immuneACCESS table, restricted to in-frame sequences. Some clones are absent from its copies; in checked studies, under half trace to an unresolved V gene, and the reason for the others is unknown. Clone size and V and J calls were adopted from that table, with D and trimming inferred from the DNA. This sample is represented by roughly 2,000,000 clones; around 95% of them were singletons. The ten largest account for over 1.5% of the sample.

Inclusive of the bounding cysteine and phenylalanine, the CDR3 is 15 residues long. Only the CDR3 portion is preserved as DNA: 45 bases, with reading frame beginning at the first base. V loses 4 bases, J loses 7 bases, and the germline ends lie 20 bases apart. CDR1 SGHRS and CDR2 YFSETQ are derived from the germline V gene. Recombination connected TRBV5-1 to TRBJ1-1; the D gene is not confidently resolved. The sequence came from a man younger than 35 in good health. Some clones in this sample may be carry-over from other donors' samples. The material sequenced was naive CD8+ T cells from PBMCs. The cell subset or site label, read with the paper, signifies: CD45RA+CCR7+. The nucleotide sequence reads as follows: TGCGCCAGCAGCCCTGTCTGGGGAAGGAGGAATGAAGCTTTCTTT. Its protein reads: CASSPVWGRRNEAFF. The CDR3 plus the reference TRBV5-1 and TRBJ1-1 genes for the other parts give the full variable domain: KAGVTQTPRYLIKTRGQQVTLSCSPISGHRSVSWYQQTPGQGLQFLFEYFSETQRNKGNFPGRFSGRQFSNSRSEMNVSTLELGDSALYLCASSPVWGRRNEAFFGQGTRLTVV.